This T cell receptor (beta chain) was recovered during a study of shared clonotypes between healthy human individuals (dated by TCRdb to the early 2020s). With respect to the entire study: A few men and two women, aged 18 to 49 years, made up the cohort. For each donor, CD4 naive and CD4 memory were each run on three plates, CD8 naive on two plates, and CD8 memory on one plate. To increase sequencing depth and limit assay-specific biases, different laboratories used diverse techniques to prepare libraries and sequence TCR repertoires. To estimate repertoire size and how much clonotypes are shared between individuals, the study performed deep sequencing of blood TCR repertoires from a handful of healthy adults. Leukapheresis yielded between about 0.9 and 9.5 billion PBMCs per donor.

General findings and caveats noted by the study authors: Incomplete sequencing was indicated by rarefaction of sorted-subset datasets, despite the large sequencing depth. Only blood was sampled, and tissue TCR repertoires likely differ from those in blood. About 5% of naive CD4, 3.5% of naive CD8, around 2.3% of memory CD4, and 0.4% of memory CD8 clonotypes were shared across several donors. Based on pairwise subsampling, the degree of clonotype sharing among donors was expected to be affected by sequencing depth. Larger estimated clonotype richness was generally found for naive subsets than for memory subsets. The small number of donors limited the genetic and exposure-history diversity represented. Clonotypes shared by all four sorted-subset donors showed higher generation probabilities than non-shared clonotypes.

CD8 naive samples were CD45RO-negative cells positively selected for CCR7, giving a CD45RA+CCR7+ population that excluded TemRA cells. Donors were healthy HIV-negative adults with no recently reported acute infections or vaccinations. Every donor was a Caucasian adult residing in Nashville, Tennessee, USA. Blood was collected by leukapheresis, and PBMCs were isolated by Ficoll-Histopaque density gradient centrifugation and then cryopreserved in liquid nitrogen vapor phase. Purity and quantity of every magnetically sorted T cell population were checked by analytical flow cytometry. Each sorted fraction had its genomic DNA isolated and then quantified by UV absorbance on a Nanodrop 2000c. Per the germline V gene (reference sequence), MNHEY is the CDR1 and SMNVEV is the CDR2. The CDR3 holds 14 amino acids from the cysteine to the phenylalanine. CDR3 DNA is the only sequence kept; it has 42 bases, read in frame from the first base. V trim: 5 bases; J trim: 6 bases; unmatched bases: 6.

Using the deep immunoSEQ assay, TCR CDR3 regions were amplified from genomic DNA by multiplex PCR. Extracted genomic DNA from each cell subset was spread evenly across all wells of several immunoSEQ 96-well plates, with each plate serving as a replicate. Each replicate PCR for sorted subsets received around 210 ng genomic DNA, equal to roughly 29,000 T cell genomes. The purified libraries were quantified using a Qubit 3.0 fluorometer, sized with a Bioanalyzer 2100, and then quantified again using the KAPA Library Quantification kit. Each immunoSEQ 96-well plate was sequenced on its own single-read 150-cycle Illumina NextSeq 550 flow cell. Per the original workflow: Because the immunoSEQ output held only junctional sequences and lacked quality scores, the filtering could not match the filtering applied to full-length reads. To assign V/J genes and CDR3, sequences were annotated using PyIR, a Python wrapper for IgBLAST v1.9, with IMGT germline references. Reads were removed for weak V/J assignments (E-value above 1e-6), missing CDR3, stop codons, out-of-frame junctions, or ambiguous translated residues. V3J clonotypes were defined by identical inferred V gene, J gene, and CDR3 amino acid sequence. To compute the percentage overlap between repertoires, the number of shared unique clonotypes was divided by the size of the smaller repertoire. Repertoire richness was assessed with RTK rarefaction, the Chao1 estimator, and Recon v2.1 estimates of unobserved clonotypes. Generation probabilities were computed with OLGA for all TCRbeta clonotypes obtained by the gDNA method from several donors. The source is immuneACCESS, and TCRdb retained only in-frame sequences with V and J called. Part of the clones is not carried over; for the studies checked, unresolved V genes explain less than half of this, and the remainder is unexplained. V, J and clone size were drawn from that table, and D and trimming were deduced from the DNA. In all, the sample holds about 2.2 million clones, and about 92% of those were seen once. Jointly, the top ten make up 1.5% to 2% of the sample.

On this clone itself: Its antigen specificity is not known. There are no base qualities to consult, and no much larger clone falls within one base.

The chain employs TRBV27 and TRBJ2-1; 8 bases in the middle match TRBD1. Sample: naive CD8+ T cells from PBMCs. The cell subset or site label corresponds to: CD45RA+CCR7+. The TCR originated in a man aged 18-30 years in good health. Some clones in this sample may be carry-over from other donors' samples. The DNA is TGTGCCAGCAGTCTCGGACAGGGATTCAATGAGCAGTTCTTC. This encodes CASSLGQGFNEQFF.